These T cell receptor beta chains were read from a single sample in a study of T cell repertoires in cytomegalovirus infection. Their antigens remain unidentified. TCRdb re-analysed the reads in MiXCR, keeping a single row per CDR3 protein. The table lists about 900,000 distinct CDR3 sequences, about a third of them singletons. Sequencing used cultured CD8+ T cells from PBMCs, obtained from culture after CMV antigen stimulation. These receptors originate from a human donor in good health (CMV status not recorded). Some clones in this sample may be carry-over from other donors' samples. CDR3s include the opening cysteine and the closing phenylalanine or tryptophan. D genes are given only for firm matches. Clone size is not always given. Where it is, it says once, few, many or a class for expanded clones.

clone_size,v_call,j_call,d_call,cdr3_aa,cdr3_nt
.,TRBV25-1,TRBJ2-3,TRBD2,CASSEWLAGTDTQYF,TGTGCCAGCAGTGAATGGCTAGCGGGCACAGATACGCAGTATTTT
many,TRBV7-9,TRBJ2-3,TRBD1,CASSSSHRGSTDTQYF,TGTGCCAGCAGCTCATCCCACAGGGGAAGCACAGATACGCAGTATTTT
many,TRBV6-6,TRBJ1-5,.,CASSPRGASNQPQHF,TGTGCCAGCAGTCCACGAGGGGCTAGCAATCAGCCCCAGCATTTT
.,TRBV25-1,TRBJ2-2,TRBD1,CASSEYFAGIGQGAIQNTGELFF,TGTGCCAGCAGTGAATACTTCGCCGGAATAGGACAGGGGGCGATACAAAACACCGGGGAGCTGTTTTTT
few,TRBV5-5,TRBJ2-6,TRBD1,CASSLEGAPGANVLTF,TGTGCCAGCAGCTTGGAGGGGGCGCCTGGGGCCAACGTCCTGACTTTC
.,TRBV7-2,TRBJ1-2,.,CASRAAYGYTF,TGTGCCAGCAGGGCGGCCTATGGCTACACCTTC
few,TRBV7-6,TRBJ1-5,.,CASSQQEEQPQHF,TGTGCCAGCAGTCAGCAGGAGGAGCAGCCCCAGCATTTT
few,TRBV19,TRBJ2-2,.,CASSWGMNTGELFF,TGTGCCAGTAGTTGGGGGATGAACACCGGGGAGCTGTTTTTT
few,TRBV6-2/TRBV6-3,TRBJ1-2,.,CASSYSLGSYGYTF,TGTGCCAGCAGTTACTCGCTGGGGTCTTATGGCTACACCTTC
many,TRBV7-2,TRBJ1-1,.,CASSLHGSKNTEAFF,TGTGCCAGCAGCTTACATGGCAGTAAGAACACTGAAGCTTTCTTT
.,TRBV28,TRBJ2-5,.,CATSTGLQIETQYF,TGTGCCACCTCGACTGGCCTCCAAATAGAGACCCAGTACTTC
.,TRBV4-3,TRBJ2-3,TRBD2,CASSQVGGLGDTQYF,TGCGCCAGCAGCCAAGTGGGGGGGTTGGGAGATACGCAGTATTTT
.,TRBV29-1,TRBJ1-2,.,CSVASRRFPYGYTF,TGCAGCGTTGCGTCCAGACGTTTCCCCTATGGCTACACCTTC
many,TRBV7-6,TRBJ2-3,.,CASSSPAGAAGDTQYF,TGTGCCAGCAGCTCCCCGGCGGGGGCGGCGGGAGATACGCAGTATTTT
few,TRBV10-3,TRBJ2-7,TRBD2,CAISSGGPYEQYF,TGTGCCATCTCTAGCGGGGGGCCCTACGAGCAGTACTTC
many,TRBV2,TRBJ1-2,TRBD1,CASSEGQGYGYTF,TGTGCCAGTAGTGAGGGACAGGGCTATGGCTACACCTTC
.,TRBV5-4,TRBJ2-3,.,CASSLGGAVDTQYF,TGTGCCAGCAGCTTGGGAGGGGCCGTAGATACGCAGTATTTT
many,TRBV7-6,TRBJ1-2,TRBD1,CASSSTGGDYGYTF,TGTGCCAGCAGCTCTACAGGGGGCGACTATGGCTACACCTTC
few,TRBV28,TRBJ1-1,TRBD1,CASGIAPVAGQAGTEAFF,TGTGCCAGCGGTATTGCCCCGGTAGCGGGACAGGCTGGCACTGAAGCTTTCTTT
.,TRBV11-2,TRBJ1-4,.,CASSRFPATNEKLFF,TGTGCCAGCAGCCGTTTCCCCGCAACTAATGAAAAACTGTTTTTT
.,TRBV28,TRBJ2-3,TRBD1,CASSWDRTTDTQYF,TGTGCCAGCAGTTGGGACAGGACAACAGATACGCAGTATTTT
few,TRBV7-9,TRBJ1-1,.,CASTQDGMNTEAFF,TGTGCCAGCACCCAGGACGGCATGAACACTGAAGCTTTCTTT
.,TRBV2,TRBJ2-5,.,CASSSARGRDQETQYF,TGTGCCAGCAGCAGCGCTAGGGGTAGAGACCAAGAGACCCAGTACTTC
many,TRBV7-6,TRBJ2-3,.,CASSSAWTAITDTQYF,TGTGCCAGCAGCTCAGCTTGGACAGCGATCACAGATACGCAGTATTTT
.,TRBV6-2/TRBV6-3,TRBJ1-1,.,CASRITMNTEAFF,TGTGCCAGCAGAATTACTATGAACACTGAAGCTTTCTTT
once,TRBV6-5,TRBJ2-1,TRBD1,CATRGTRDRGPTVPNNEQFF,TGTGCCACCAGGGGGACGCGGGACAGGGGGCCTACGGTCCCGAACAATGAGCAGTTCTTC